The rows below give T cell receptor beta chains drawn from one sample of a study of blood T cell repertoires in COVID-19. Data came from immunoSEQ multiplex PCR; TCRdb stores just in-frame clones and leaves some out. The profile shows about 150,000 clones, about 86% of them singletons. The specimen was peripheral blood. The origin of the receptors is a woman in her fifties or sixties with acute or convalescent COVID-19. Each CDR3 is given with its conserved first and last residue. A D gene is named only where the DNA matches it firmly. The size of a clone is reported for some rows only, either as once, few or many, or as a class for expanded clones.

d_call j_call v_call clone_size cdr3_nt cdr3_aa
TRBD1 TRBJ1-1 TRBV6-6 - TGTGCCAGCAGTCGGGACAGCAGGATGAACACTGAAGCTTTCTTT CASSRDSRMNTEAFF
- TRBJ2-2 TRBV19 - TGTGCCAGTAGTATAGGGAGTGTCACCGGGGAGCTGTTTTTT CASSIGSVTGELFF
- TRBJ2-2 TRBV12-3/TRBV12-4 - TGTGCCACCAATGCGGGTTTTCCCGGGGAGCTGTTTTTT CATNAGFPGELFF
- TRBJ1-1 TRBV20-1 - TGCAGTACAGAGATGAACACTGAAGCTTTCTTT CSTEMNTEAFF
- TRBJ1-1 TRBV29-1 - TGCAGCTACAGCGGAACTGAAGCTTTCTTT CSYSGTEAFF
TRBD1 TRBJ2-2 TRBV24-1 - TGTGCCACCAGTGATACACAGGGGTTAGGCGGGGAGCTGTTTTTT CATSDTQGLGGELFF
TRBD1 TRBJ1-4 TRBV24-1 - TGTGCCACCAGTGACGCCAGGGGGCTAGGGGAAAAACTGTTTTTT CATSDARGLGEKLFF
- TRBJ1-6 TRBV6-5 - TGTGCCAGCAGCGTAAGGGGCCTGGATAATTCACCCCTCCACTTT CASSVRGLDNSPLHF
- TRBJ1-6 TRBV6-1 - TGTGCCAGCAGTGAACCGTATAATTCACCCCTCCACTTT CASSEPYNSPLHF
TRBD1 TRBJ2-1 TRBV5-1 - TGCGCCAGCCGAACTCAGGGGGCCGACAATGAGCAGTTCTTC CASRTQGADNEQFF
TRBD1 TRBJ1-6 TRBV19 - TGTGCCAGTAGTAATCTCGGGACAGGCCATTCACCCCTCCACTTT CASSNLGTGHSPLHF
TRBD1 TRBJ1-2 TRBV6-5 - TGTGCCAGCAGTTTCACTATCAGGGGGTTGGGTGGCTACACCTTC CASSFTIRGLGGYTF
TRBD1 TRBJ2-1 TRBV24-1 - TGTGCCACCCAGGGACAGGGCGGGTACAATGAGCAGTTCTTC CATQGQGGYNEQFF
TRBD1 TRBJ1-2 TRBV5-5 - TGTGCCAGCAGCCTCCCCCGGACAGGGGTTGGCTACACCTTC CASSLPRTGVGYTF
TRBD2 TRBJ2-5 TRBV5-1 once TGCGCCAGCAGCGCCAGCGGGGGGGCTTTGAGAGAGACCCAGTACTTC CASSASGGALRETQYF
TRBD1 TRBJ2-5 TRBV12-3/TRBV12-4 once TGTGCCAGCAATCCGACAGGGCGAGAGACCCAGTACTTC CASNPTGRETQYF
- TRBJ1-2 TRBV20-1 few TGCAGTGCCCAGGGCTCATATGGCTACACCTTC CSAQGSYGYTF
TRBD1 TRBJ1-2 TRBV7-2 - TGTGCCAGCAGCTTATCCGGACAGGCTAACTATGGCTACACCTTC CASSLSGQANYGYTF
- TRBJ1-3 TRBV6-6 - TGTGCCAGTATATCCGGGACAAACTCTGGAAACACCATATATTTT CASISGTNSGNTIYF
- TRBJ1-1 TRBV6-5 - TGTGCCAGCAGTTACTCGACTGCCCCTCTGGGCACTGAAGCTTTCTTT CASSYSTAPLGTEAFF
- TRBJ1-5 TRBV19 - TGTGCCAGTAGTAGCGGGTCAGATCAGCCCCAGCATTTT CASSSGSDQPQHF
- TRBJ1-1 TRBV19 - TGTGCCAGTAGTTACAAACTGGAGGGCACTGAAGCTTTCTTT CASSYKLEGTEAFF
TRBD2 TRBJ2-1 TRBV3-1/TRBV3-2 once TGTGCCAGCAGCCCGACACTTAGCGGGGGGGCCAATGAGCAGTTCTTC CASSPTLSGGANEQFF
- TRBJ1-1 TRBV5-1 - TGCGCCAGCAGCTCGGAGGGTTGGACGGTGAACACTGAAGCTTTCTTT CASSSEGWTVNTEAFF
TRBD1 TRBJ1-5 TRBV6-6 - TGTGCCAGCAGCAGCCAGGGGGACGTAAATCAGCCCCAGCATTTT CASSSQGDVNQPQHF
- TRBJ1-5 TRBV12-2 - TGTGCAAGTCGCTTAGGATACAGCAGCCGGGGGCCCCAGCATTTT CASRLGYSSRGPQHF
TRBD1 TRBJ1-4 TRBV19 - TGTGCCAGTAGTGGGACAGGGGAATTCCAAACTAATGAAAAACTGTTTTTT CASSGTGEFQTNEKLFF
- TRBJ1-4 TRBV5-1 - TGCGCCAGCAGCGTGGGACTCAAGGGGGAAAAACTGTTTTTT CASSVGLKGEKLFF
TRBD1 TRBJ1-4 TRBV7-6 - TGTGCCAGCAGCTTAACTTCGACAGGGGGGAATGAAAAACTGTTTTTT CASSLTSTGGNEKLFF
- TRBJ1-2 TRBV30 - TGTGCCTGGAGTAAGGGCGGACAGAGAATTATGAGGGGCTACACCTTC CAWSKGGQRIMRGYTF
TRBD1 TRBJ1-1 TRBV5-5 few TGTGCCAGCAGCTTGGTGCCGACAGGGGATCGAGCTTTCTTT CASSLVPTGDRAFF
- TRBJ1-4 TRBV6-5 - TGTGCCAGCTCAGGGTTTGAGTATGAAAAACTGTTTTTT CASSGFEYEKLFF
- TRBJ2-2 TRBV19 once TGTGCCAGTAGTAACAGGATTAACACCGGGGAGCTGTTTTTT CASSNRINTGELFF
TRBD2 TRBJ2-7 TRBV18 - TGTGCCAGCTCACTCCCGGGACTAAGCTCCTACGAGCAGTACTTC CASSLPGLSSYEQYF
- TRBJ2-3 TRBV19 once TGTGCCAGTAGTATAGATCGGGGAGATACGCAGTATTTT CASSIDRGDTQYF
- TRBJ1-2 TRBV20-1 - TGCAGTGGGTTCAGGGACTATGGCTACACCTTC CSGFRDYGYTF
TRBD1 TRBJ2-5 TRBV19 once TGTGCCAGTAGCCGAGGACAGGGGGCTCTCGCCCAAGAGACCCAGTACTTC CASSRGQGALAQETQYF
- TRBJ1-2 TRBV3-1/TRBV3-2 once TGTGCCAGCAGCCAAGATTACGGTACAGGAGCTAACTATGGCTACACCTTC CASSQDYGTGANYGYTF
- TRBJ1-5 TRBV30 - TGTGCCTGGAGTCCTTCCGGTCCGGCGGGAAACAATCAGCCCCAGCATTTT CAWSPSGPAGNNQPQHF
TRBD1 TRBJ1-1 TRBV29-1 - TGCAGCGTTGAAAGGGGACAGAGTGGCTCTGAAGCTTTCTTT CSVERGQSGSEAFF
- TRBJ2-7 TRBV16 - TGTGCCAGCAAAGACAGGCCCTACGAGCAGTACTTC CASKDRPYEQYF
- TRBJ1-3 TRBV7-9 - TGTGCCAGCAGCTCGGGTATGGGAAACACCATATATTTT CASSSGMGNTIYF
TRBD2 TRBJ2-1 TRBV5-1 - TGCGCCAGCAGCATCCTCAGCGGGGGTTACAATGAGCAGTTCTTC CASSILSGGYNEQFF
TRBD2 TRBJ2-3 TRBV4-1 - TGCGCCAGCAGCCTTGGACTAGCGGGGGTATCTAGCACAGATACGCAGTATTTT CASSLGLAGVSSTDTQYF
- TRBJ1-1 TRBV2 - TGTGCCAGCAGTGAATTGAGTTGGTACAACACTGAAGCTTTCTTT CASSELSWYNTEAFF
- TRBJ1-4 TRBV2 - TGTGCCAGCAGACTAAGACAGTCTACTAATGAAAAACTGTTTTTT CASRLRQSTNEKLFF
- TRBJ1-3 TRBV3-1/TRBV3-2 - TGTGCCAGCAGCCAACCGGGGATAAGAAACACCATATATTTT CASSQPGIRNTIYF
- TRBJ2-2 TRBV5-6 - TGTGCCAGCAGCCCGTCCTCCGGGGAGCTGTTTTTT CASSPSSGELFF
- TRBJ2-2 TRBV10-3 few TGTGCCACCGGCGGTACTCCCACCGGGGAGCTGTTTTTT CATGGTPTGELFF
TRBD1 TRBJ2-7 TRBV7-2 few TGTGCCAGCAGCTTGCTTAATGGACAGGGGCACGAGCAGTACTTC CASSLLNGQGHEQYF